The entry that follows covers one T cell receptor beta chain sequence. Germline loops: CDR1 SGHTA, CDR2 FQGTGA. Trimming pared 2 bases from V and 4 bases from J, leaving 8 bases between. This CDR3 has 13 amino acids. Libraries were prepared by immunoSEQ multiplex PCR; TCRdb keeps only in-frame clonotypes and omits some of them. Of more than 250,000 clones in the sample, more than 75% were seen once. These data are taken from a study of blood T cell repertoires in COVID-19. In the study overall: Nucleic acid was either cDNA or gDNA, and it came from T cells, B-cell-depleted T cells, or PBMCs.

The chain combines TRBV7-3 with TRBJ1-1; D is unclear. The source material was peripheral blood. The source of this sequence is a woman aged 50 to 60 with acute or convalescent COVID-19. In nucleotides, the CDR3 is TGTGCCAGCAGCTTAGGAGAGGGCACTGAAGCTTTCTTT. Its protein is CASSLGEGTEAFF.